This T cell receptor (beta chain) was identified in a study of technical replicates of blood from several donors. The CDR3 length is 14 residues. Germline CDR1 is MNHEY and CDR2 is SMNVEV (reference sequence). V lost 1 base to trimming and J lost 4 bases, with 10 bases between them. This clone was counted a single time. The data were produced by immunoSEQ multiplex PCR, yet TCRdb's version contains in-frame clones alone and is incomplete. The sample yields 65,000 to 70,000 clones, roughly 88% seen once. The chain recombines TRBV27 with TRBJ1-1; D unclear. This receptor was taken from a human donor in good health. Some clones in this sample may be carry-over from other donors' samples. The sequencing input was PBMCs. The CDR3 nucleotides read TGTGCCAGCAGTTTATATGCTATCGGCACTGAAGCTTTCTTT. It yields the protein CASSLYAIGTEAFF.